The 32 T cell receptor beta chains in this list originate from one sample, sequenced in a study of shared clonotypes between healthy human individuals. Assay: immunoSEQ multiplex PCR; the TCRdb copy retains only in-frame clones and omits some. Found here are about 2.1 million clones, 93% of them singletons; the top ten hold over 1.5%. Terminally differentiated effector memory CD45RA+ cells were left out of the naive CD8 fraction, which was CD45RO-negative and positively selected for CCR7. Sequencing input: naive CD8+ T cells from PBMCs. The receptor set was obtained from a man between 18 and 35 years old in good health. Some clones in this sample may be carry-over from other donors' samples.

The J gene is TRBJ2-1, the V gene TRBV27; D is undetermined. The germline V gene has CDR1 MNHEY and CDR2 SMNVEV (reference sequence). This CDR3 has 18 amino acids. Between the trimmed V and J ends, which lost 2 bases and 6 bases, there was a span of 23 bases. The CDR3 spells CASSLNSVLGTPSNEQFF. The CDR3 region has the DNA TGTGCCAGCAGTTTAAACAGCGTGCTCGGTACTCCCTCCAATGAGCAGTTCTTC.

J is TRBJ2-3 and V is TRBV21-1; TRBD2 was called by the table and not checked on the DNA. TRBV21-1 is described as a pseudogene. The CDR3 loop spans 19 amino acids. CDR3 nucleotides: TGTGCCAGCAGCAAAGGGACCGTACTAGCGGGAGTGAATTTGGATACGCAGTATTTT. Translation gives CASSKGTVLAGVNLDTQYF.

For the CDR3, the DNA is TGTGCCAGTAGTAAGGCTAGCGGGAGGGTGGGAGAGACCCAGTACTTC. It translates to CASSKASGRVGETQYF. The chain is built from TRBV19 and TRBJ2-5, with 12 bases lining up with TRBD2. CDR3 length: 16 residues. The V and J ends lost 4 bases and 4 bases, in that order; junction bases with no gene match: 7. Germline CDR1 is LNHDA and CDR2 is SQIVND (reference sequence).

The chain employs TRBV4-1 and TRBJ2-5; D is perhaps TRBD2 (6 bases). Germline V gene data show CDR1 as MGHRA and CDR2 as YSYEKL. The CDR3 loop spans 15 amino acids. The ends were cut back, 4 bases at V and 3 bases at J, with 15 bases in the middle. The CDR3 coding sequence is TGCGCCAGCAGCCTCCGGGACGGGGGTAAAGAGACCCAGTACTTC. This gives the protein CASSLRDGGKETQYF.

In the case of this clone: Other DNA variants within this sample encode the same CDR3. The chain joins TRBV7-9 to TRBJ2-7, with no clear D. CDR1 and CDR2 from the germline V gene are SEHNR and FQNEAQ (reference sequence). This CDR3 comprises 12 residues. The V and J ends lost 3 bases and 3 bases respectively, with 6 bases between them. CDR3 bases: TGTGCCAGCAGCTTGGGCAGCTACGAGCAGTACTTC. Translated, it gives CASSLGSYEQYF.

The genes are TRBV19 and TRBJ2-7, with a weak D call TRBD1 (5 bases). There are 14 residues in the CDR3. Germline loops: CDR1 LNHDA, CDR2 SQIVND (reference sequence). Trimming removed 5 bases from V and 4 bases from J, with 15 bases in between. The DNA of the CDR3 is TGTGCCAGTAGTCCATTTGGGGCAGGGTACGAGCAGTACTTC. This gives the protein CASSPFGAGYEQYF.

CDR3 bases: TGTGCCAGCGTGGAATTAGCTAATGAAAAACTGTTTTTT. Translating gives CASVELANEKLFF. This chain joins TRBV2 and TRBJ1-4, with D unclear. V dropped 8 bases and J dropped 3 bases, with 10 bases sitting between them. Germline lookup yields CDR1 SNHLY and CDR2 FYNNEI. This CDR3 has 13 amino acids.

The gene calls are TRBV9 and TRBJ1-3, with D hard to call. Between the trimmed V and J ends, which lost 3 bases and 14 bases, there was a span of 3 bases. Germline assignment: CDR1 SGDLS and CDR2 YYNGEE. The CDR3 has 8 amino acids. DNA for the CDR3: TGTGCCAGCAGCGCCTTATATTTT. Translation gives CASSALYF.

This chain connects TRBV9 to TRBJ2-7, with TRBD2 matching 8 bases. The junction had 10 bases not matched to a gene; V was cut back by 4 bases and J by 4 bases. The CDR3 contains 15 residues. The germline CDR1 and CDR2 sequences are SGDLS and YYNGEE. The CDR3: CASSHSPGGGYEQYF. CDR3 nucleotides: TGTGCCAGCAGCCACTCCCCCGGGGGGGGGTACGAGCAGTACTTC. The full variable domain, rest sourced from reference TRBV9 and TRBJ2-7, is DSGVTQTPKHLITATGQRVTLRCSPRSGDLSVYWYQQSLDQGLQFLIQYYNGEERAKGNILERFSAQQFPDLHSELNLSSLELGDSALYFCASSHSPGGGYEQYFGPGTRLTVT.

This sequence joins TRBV9 and TRBJ2-1, with TRBD2 matching 7 bases. Looked up from germline, CDR1 is SGDLS and CDR2 is YYNGEE. The CDR3 contains 15 residues. The trim removed 0 bases at V and 10 bases at J, leaving 10 bases unmatched. The chain's CDR3 is CASSVGKYSGSEQFF. The CDR3 bases are TGTGCCAGCAGCGTAGGAAAGTATAGCGGGTCCGAGCAGTTCTTC.

The chain links TRBV5-6 to TRBJ2-7; TRBD2 agrees at 8 bases. From germline, CDR1 is SGHDT and CDR2 YYEEEE. This CDR3 is 16 amino acids long. J gave up 0 bases and V 0 bases, and 5 bases lay outside the gene matches. DNA for the CDR3: TGTGCCAGCAGCTTGGGATTGCGGGAGGCCTCCTACGAGCAGTACTTC. Translated, it gives CASSLGLREASYEQYF.

The chain uses TRBV27 and TRBJ2-2; perhaps D is TRBD1 or TRBD2 (5 bases each). The V and J ends lost 5 bases and 5 bases respectively, with 9 bases between them. CDR1 and CDR2 from the germline V gene are MNHEY and SMNVEV (reference sequence). The CDR3 loop spans 13 amino acids. CDR3 in amino acids: CASSAWGTGELFF. CDR3 nucleotide sequence: TGTGCCAGCAGTGCTTGGGGGACCGGGGAGCTGTTTTTT.

The rearrangement uses TRBV7-6 and TRBJ2-2; 10 bases match TRBD1. With 5 bases clipped from V and 0 bases from J, the junction kept 3 bases outside the gene matches. The CDR3 loop spans 16 amino acids. Per germline, CDR1 SGHVS and CDR2 FNYEAQ. CDR3 region: CASSIDRGPNTGELFF. The DNA for the CDR3 is TGTGCCAGCAGCATAGACAGGGGGCCGAACACCGGGGAGCTGTTTTTT.

The chain is built from TRBV10-1 and TRBJ1-1, with 7 bases that match TRBD1. The CDR3 length is 15 residues. Germline CDR1 WNHNN, CDR2 SYGVQD (reference sequence). The CDR3 coding sequence is TGCGCTCGCACCCTCCGGGACAGCCGATTTAACGAAGCTTTCTTT. As protein: CARTLRDSRFNEAFF.

This clone was detected only once. In DNA, the CDR3 is TGTGCCAGCAGTGAATACAGACAGGGGGGCCATACTAACTATGGCTACACCTTC. The encoded protein is CASSEYRQGGHTNYGYTF. This chain links TRBV25-1 with TRBJ1-2, with TRBD1 matching 9 bases. This CDR3 spans 18 amino acids. V gave up 0 bases and J gave up 0 bases; unmatched junction bases: 8. Looked up from germline, CDR1 is MGHDK and CDR2 is SYGVNS.

The CDR3 here is CASSSSRGLLNTEAFF. In DNA form, the CDR3 reads TGTGCCAGCAGTTCTTCCAGGGGGCTCTTGAACACTGAAGCTTTCTTT. The chain couples TRBV27 to TRBJ1-1; 8 nucleotides agree with TRBD1. The CDR3 is made up of 16 amino acids. Germline values: CDR1 MNHEY, CDR2 SMNVEV (reference sequence). V lost 4 bases to trimming and J lost 0 bases; unmatched junction nucleotides: 7.

V usage is TRBV11-2 and J usage is TRBJ2-3, with a possible D match to TRBD1 (5 bases). This CDR3 is 16 amino acids long. Per germline, CDR1 SGHAT and CDR2 FQNNGV. The ends were cut back, 5 bases at V and 2 bases at J, with 17 bases in the middle. DNA of the CDR3: TGTGCCAGCAGCCCTACTCCAGGGTGGACCACAGATACGCAGTATTTT. It codes for CASSPTPGWTTDTQYF.

This clone was counted a few times. This chain joins TRBV7-3 and TRBJ2-2; D remains unclear. Between the trimmed V and J ends, which lost 3 bases and 4 bases, there was a span of 12 bases. The CDR3 spans 15 residues. Germline CDR1 and CDR2: SGHTA and FQGTGA. The CDR3 bases are TGTGCCAGCAGCTTCGCAGGTTCCGCCACCGGGGAGCTGTTTTTT. Protein: CASSFAGSATGELFF.

The V call is TRBV6-4, the J call TRBJ1-5; D gene uncertain. Trimming removed 2 bases at V and 1 base at J, with 9 bases between. CDR3 length: 15 residues. Germline V gene sequence: CDR1 MRHNA, CDR2 SNTAGT. The DNA for the CDR3 is TGTGCCAGCAGTGACAGAGCCGGGAGCAATCAGCCCCAGCATTTT. Translating it yields CASSDRAGSNQPQHF.

This chain links TRBV11-2 with TRBJ1-1; no definite D call. V shed 2 bases and J shed 8 bases, with 9 bases lying between them. The CDR3 consists of 12 residues. Germline loops: CDR1 SGHAT, CDR2 FQNNGV. The chain's CDR3 is CASSLFGGEAFF. In nucleotides, the CDR3 is TGTGCCAGCAGCTTATTTGGAGGGGAAGCTTTCTTT.

The chain recombines TRBV7-9 with TRBJ1-1, with D maybe TRBD1 (6 bases). Germline V lookup: CDR1 SEHNR, CDR2 FQNEAQ (reference sequence). The CDR3 is made up of 15 amino acids. Trimming removed 7 bases from V and 2 bases from J, with 17 bases in between. The CDR3 here is CASINLGGVNTEAFF. CDR3 sequence (DNA): TGTGCCAGCATCAACCTAGGGGGGGTTAACACTGAAGCTTTCTTT.

V and J are TRBV30 and TRBJ2-7; D may be TRBD1 (5 bases). Trimming cost V 6 bases and J 4 bases, with 16 bases left between them. CDR1 and CDR2 (germline): GTSNPN, SVGIG (reference sequence). The CDR3 has 13 residues. DNA for the CDR3: TGTGCCTGCGACGACAGTTTGCGGTACGAGCAGTACTTC. Amino acids: CACDDSLRYEQYF.

This sequence joins TRBV11-3 and TRBJ1-4; a weak D match, TRBD1 (5 bases). Trimming shortened V by 3 bases and J by 4 bases, and 6 bases separated the two germline ends. The CDR3 covers 13 residues. Germline loops: CDR1 SGHNT, CDR2 YENEEA. The CDR3 here is CASSLQGNEKLFF. CDR3 DNA sequence: TGTGCCAGCAGCTTGCAGGGTAATGAAAAACTGTTTTTT. The whole variable domain, filled in from reference TRBV11-3 and TRBJ1-4, reads EAGVVQSPRYKIIEKKQPVAFWCNPISGHNTLYWYLQNLGQGPELLIRYENEEAVDDSQLPKDRFSAERLKGVDSTLKIQPAELGDSAVYLCASSLQGNEKLFFGSGTQLSVL.

The chain couples TRBV5-4 to TRBJ2-7, with 11 bases fitting TRBD2. The CDR3 spans 15 residues. Germline V gives CDR1 SGHNT, CDR2 YYREEE (reference sequence). With V trimmed by 6 bases and J by 3 bases, 8 bases remained unmatched. CDR3 region: CASTLETSGNYEQYF. The CDR3 DNA reads as TGTGCCAGCACTCTTGAGACTAGCGGGAACTACGAGCAGTACTTC.

This chain connects TRBV5-4 to TRBJ2-5; D gene ambiguous. Germline CDR1 SGHNT, CDR2 YYREEE (reference sequence). V was trimmed by 1 base and J by 4 bases, leaving 8 bases between them. The CDR3 sequence is 13 residues long. In nucleotides, the CDR3 is TGTGCCAGCAGCTTGTTCGGCGCAGAGACCCAGTACTTC. It is translated as CASSLFGAETQYF.

The V and J genes are TRBV30 and TRBJ2-1, with 10 nucleotides matching TRBD2. The CDR3 length is 16 residues. Germline CDR1 and CDR2: GTSNPN and SVGIG (reference sequence). The ends lost 1 base at V and 3 bases at J; junction bases unmatched: 6. The CDR3 DNA is TGTGCCTGGAGTGACGTCGGACTAGCGGACTACAATGAGCAGTTCTTC. It is translated as CAWSDVGLADYNEQFF.

The chain joins TRBV9 to TRBJ2-1; possibly TRBD2 for D (6 bases). V lost 4 bases, J lost 6 bases, and 14 bases lay in between. This CDR3 comprises 14 residues. CDR1 is SGDLS, CDR2 YYNGEE, per germline. The CDR3 nucleotides are TGTGCCAGCAGCCCGAGACTAGTCAGCAATGAGCAGTTCTTC. Amino acid sequence: CASSPRLVSNEQFF.

This clone was detected a few times. This chain links TRBV10-2 with TRBJ1-1, with D unresolved. Trimming pared 8 bases from V and 11 bases from J, leaving 12 bases between. Germline V lookup: CDR1 WSHSY, CDR2 SAAADI. The CDR3 has 10 residues. Here the CDR3 DNA reads TGCGCCAGCGGCATTCAGGAGGCTTTCTTT. It is translated as CASGIQEAFF.

Regarding this clone: Other DNA sequences in the same sample also yield this CDR3. The rearrangement links TRBV4-1 to TRBJ1-1; maybe TRBD1 (6 bases). V lost 1 base to trimming and J lost 11 bases, with 17 bases between them. This CDR3 is 14 amino acids long. Germline V lookup: CDR1 MGHRA, CDR2 YSYEKL. The CDR3 protein is CASSQVSRGVEAFF. As DNA, the CDR3 is TGCGCCAGCAGCCAAGTATCCAGGGGAGTTGAGGCTTTCTTT.

V and J are TRBV6-1 and TRBJ2-3, with TRBD2 matching 14 bases. This CDR3 region has 16 residues. The junction had 3 bases not matched to a gene; V was cut back by 4 bases and J by 3 bases. Germline V CDR1 and CDR2: MNHNS, SASEGT. The CDR3 region has the DNA TGTGCCAGCAGTGTCAGACTAGCGGGAGGGACAGATACGCAGTATTTT. Encoded protein: CASSVRLAGGTDTQYF.

CDR3 region: CAWDRGDSANEKLFF. As DNA, the CDR3 is TGTGCCTGGGACAGGGGGGATTCGGCTAATGAAAAACTGTTTTTT. The chain employs TRBV30 and TRBJ1-4; 9 bases line up with TRBD1. V lost 5 bases and J lost 3; bases outside the gene matches: 7. This CDR3 is built from 15 residues. Germline assignment: CDR1 GTSNPN and CDR2 SVGIG (reference sequence).

This chain joins TRBV27 and TRBJ2-1; 11 nucleotides agree with TRBD1. From germline, CDR1 is MNHEY and CDR2 SMNVEV (reference sequence). This CDR3 comprises 16 residues. V was pared by 4 bases and J by 4 bases, with 6 bases of the junction left unmatched. The CDR3 nucleotides read TGTGCCAGCAGTTACCCCCGGGACAGGGGGTACAATGAGCAGTTCTTC. Translation: CASSYPRDRGYNEQFF.